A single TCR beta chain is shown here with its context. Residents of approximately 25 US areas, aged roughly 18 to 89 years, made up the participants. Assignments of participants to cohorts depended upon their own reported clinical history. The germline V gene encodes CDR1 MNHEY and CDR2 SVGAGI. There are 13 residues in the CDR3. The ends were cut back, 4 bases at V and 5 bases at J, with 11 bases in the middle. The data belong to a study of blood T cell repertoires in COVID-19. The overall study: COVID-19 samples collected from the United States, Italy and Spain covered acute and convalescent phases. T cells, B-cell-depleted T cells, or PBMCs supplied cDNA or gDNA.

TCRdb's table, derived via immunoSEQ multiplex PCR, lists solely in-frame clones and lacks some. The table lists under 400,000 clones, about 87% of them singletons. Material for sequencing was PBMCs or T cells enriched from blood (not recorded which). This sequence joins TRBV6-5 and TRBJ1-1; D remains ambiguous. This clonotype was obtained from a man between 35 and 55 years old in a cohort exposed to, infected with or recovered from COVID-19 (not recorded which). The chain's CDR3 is CASSSQVRTEAFF. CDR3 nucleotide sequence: TGTGCCAGCAGTTCTCAGGTCAGGACTGAAGCTTTCTTT.